This T cell receptor beta chain was observed in a study of OX40 agonist ivuxolimab in advanced cancers. Background on the study: Patients were 82.7% male with ages about 20 to 79, mean 60.

At cycle 4 day 1, cycle 7 day 1, and baseline, blood was sampled. Study outcomes and limitations: People who partly responded at 0.1-3.0 mg/kg had some of the least clonal expansion seen. In CD8+ T cells, expanded clones were on average more numerous than in CD4+.

Trimming shortened V by 4 bases and J by 2 bases, and 12 bases separated the two germline ends. This CDR3 has 15 amino acids. CDR1 and CDR2 (germline): MDHEN, SYDVKM. Sequencing used immunoSEQ multiplex PCR; TCRdb keeps in-frame clones, though not all of them. The sample lists tens of thousands of clones, just over 85% occurring once. As concerns this clone: Its antigen is unidentified.

Sequenced material: CD4+ or CD8+ T cells sorted from blood, taken in a trial of the OX40 agonist ivuxolimab. This chain links TRBV28 with TRBJ2-1; D uncertain. The clonotype originates from an adult with an advanced solid tumor such as melanoma, head and neck, liver or kidney cancer. CDR3 amino acids: CASSSPAPAYNEQFF. The CDR3, as DNA: TGTGCCAGCAGTTCGCCAGCCCCCGCCTACAATGAGCAGTTCTTC.